The 20 T cell receptor beta chains given below trace back to one sample, sequenced in a study of CXCR3-negative and CXCR3-positive naive CD8 T cells. UMI-labeled 5' RACE yielded the TRB cDNA libraries. TCRdb re-called the 5' RACE reads and shows each CDR3 protein once, DNA omitted. The listing records some 130,000 distinct CDR3 sequences. Sample: naive CXCR3- CD8+ T cells from blood. Subset of the sample: CD45RO-CCR7+CD27+CD95- naive CD8+ T cells lacking CXCR3 (TNR3-). The receptors were gathered from a human donor in good health. Some clones in this sample may be carry-over from other donors' samples.

This chain links TRBV19 with TRBJ2-1. Germline V lookup: CDR1 LNHDA, CDR2 SQIVND (reference sequence). The CDR3 contains 15 residues. The CDR3 region is CASSIIEGSYNEQFF. The variable domain in full, completed from reference TRBV19 and TRBJ2-1, reads DGGITQSPKYLFRKEGQNVTLSCEQNLNHDAMYWYRQDPGQGLRLIYYSQIVNDFQKGDIAEGYSVSREKKESFPLTVTSAQKNPTAFYLCASSIIEGSYNEQFFGPGTRLTVL.

This chain joins TRBV30 and TRBJ1-1; the TCRdb call, TRBD1, lacks DNA for checking. The CDR3 length is 14 residues. Germline V gene lookup returns CDR1 GTSNPN and CDR2 SVGIG (reference sequence). The chain's CDR3 is CAWSGGQGITEAFF.

This chain joins TRBV20-1 and TRBJ2-5; TCRdb indicates TRBD2, and absent DNA this call remains unverified. CDR1 is DFQATT, CDR2 SNEGSKA, per germline (reference sequence). The CDR3 is 15 amino acids. This CDR3 is CSASLGLAVQETQYF.

V usage is TRBV20-1 and J usage is TRBJ2-7; TCRdb lists TRBD1, though no DNA is available to test this call. CDR3 length equals 14 residues. Looked up from germline, CDR1 is DFQATT and CDR2 is SNEGSKA (reference sequence). This CDR3 reads CSAREPGTGYEQYF.

The V call is TRBV4-3, the J call TRBJ1-2; TCRdb outputs TRBD1, but without DNA this stays unchecked. The germline gives CDR1 LGHNA, CDR2 YSLEER. The CDR3 consists of 15 residues. The CDR3 loop is CASSQEIGQREGYTF.

The chain recombines TRBV29-1 with TRBJ2-5; TCRdb's assignment of TRBD1 cannot be checked, as there is no DNA. The CDR3 has 16 residues. Germline V gene lookup returns CDR1 SQVTM and CDR2 ANQGSEA. This CDR3 reads CSVLKGTQKESETQYF.

The chain carries TRBV14 and TRBJ2-4; the D call from TCRdb, TRBD2, cannot be confirmed without DNA. The CDR3 spans 16 residues. Germline V CDR1 and CDR2: SGHDN, FVKESK. The CDR3: CASSQAQGLAKNIQYF.

The chain carries TRBV12-3 or TRBV12-4 and TRBJ2-5; TCRdb's D call of TRBD2 is untestable without DNA. CDR3 length: 15 amino acids. Here the CDR3 reads CASRPGTTGRETQYF.

The chain has TRBV29-1 and TRBJ2-3; TCRdb outputs TRBD2, but without DNA this stays unchecked. Germline-derived CDR1 and CDR2 are SQVTM and ANQGSEA. The CDR3 length is 16 residues. CDR3 residues: CSVEDPAGEISDTQYF.

V gene TRBV29-1 combines with J gene TRBJ1-4. The germline gives CDR1 SQVTM, CDR2 ANQGSEA. This CDR3 comprises 14 residues. The CDR3 sequence is CSVHGARTNEKLFF.

This chain joins TRBV7-6 and TRBJ2-7; absent DNA, TCRdb's TRBD2 call cannot be checked. The CDR3 spans 15 residues. CDR1 is SGHVS, CDR2 FNYEAQ, per germline. Here the CDR3 reads CASSLGLAGPYEQYF.

The rearrangement uses TRBV30 and TRBJ1-1. Germline-derived CDR1 and CDR2 are GTSNPN and SVGIG (reference sequence). The CDR3 totals 12 residues. This CDR3 reads CAWSVTGDEAFF.

CDR3 sequence: CASSLADMRADTQYF. The chain carries TRBV7-2 and TRBJ2-3. The germline V gene encodes CDR1 SGHTA and CDR2 FQGNSA. The CDR3 has 15 amino acids.

The CDR3: CASSMGETQYF. The chain couples TRBV19 to TRBJ2-5. The CDR3 is 11 amino acids. Germline V gene lookup returns CDR1 LNHDA and CDR2 SQIVND (reference sequence).

The chain recombines TRBV3-1 with TRBJ2-1; TCRdb returns TRBD1, unconfirmable since there is no DNA. Germline values: CDR1 LGHDT, CDR2 YNNKEL (reference sequence). The CDR3 consists of 17 residues. The CDR3 here is CASSHAQGIRSYNEQFF.

V and J are TRBV20-1 and TRBJ2-2; the D gene TCRdb calls, TRBD2, cannot be checked with no DNA. CDR3 length: 17 amino acids. CDR1 DFQATT and CDR2 SNEGSKA come from the germline V gene (reference sequence). This CDR3 is CSARDYTGLADTGELFF.

The rearrangement uses TRBV2 and TRBJ2-2; TCRdb calls TRBD2, which cannot be checked without DNA. In germline, CDR1 is SNHLY, CDR2 FYNNEI. The length of the CDR3 is 17 residues. This CDR3 is CASRARLAGVDTGELFF. Together with reference TRBV2 and TRBJ2-2, the CDR3 gives the full variable domain: EPEVTQTPSHQVTQMGQEVILRCVPISNHLYFYWYRQILGQKVEFLVSFYNNEISEKSEIFDDQFSVERPDGSNFTLKIRSTKLEDSAMYFCASRARLAGVDTGELFFGEGSRLTVL.

This chain joins TRBV29-1 and TRBJ2-7. This CDR3 region has 13 residues. Germline-derived CDR1 and CDR2 are SQVTM and ANQGSEA. CDR3 protein: CSVVLETQYEQYF.

J is TRBJ1-2 and V is TRBV28. From germline, CDR1 is MDHEN and CDR2 SYDVKM. The CDR3 loop spans 15 amino acids. CDR3 sequence: CASSSSEGINYGYTF.

The V call is TRBV9, the J call TRBJ2-1. The CDR3 extends over 14 amino acids. Germline CDR1 SGDLS, CDR2 YYNGEE. The CDR3 sequence is CASSGIESYNEQFF.